The 7 T cell receptor beta chains below were found in one sample sequenced in a study of identical twins. TCRdb independently ran MiXCR on the 5' RACE reads; one entry per CDR3 protein. The sample lists 700,000 or so distinct CDR3 sequences, 8.6% occurring once. The data also belong to a second study, concerning yellow fever vaccine responses in identical twins.

The source material was PBMCs. Receptors were obtained from a woman under 30 in good health.

This clonotype was recorded at least ten times. This chain joins TRBV7-2 and TRBJ2-2; the match to TRBD2 covers 7 bases. J lost 6 bases, V lost 2 bases, and 9 bases had no gene match. CDR1 is SGHTA and CDR2 is FQGNSA in the germline V gene. The length of the CDR3 is 16 residues. The CDR3 bases are TGTGCCAGCAGCTTATTTGCAGGAGGGAGGGCCGGGGAGCTGTTTTTT. This translates into CASSLFAGGRAGELFF.

This clonotype has just a few counts. The CDR3 DNA follows: TGTGCCAGCAGCGGCGGCGGGGCGAGCTCCTACGAGCAGTACTTC. Its translation is CASSGGGASSYEQYF. J is TRBJ2-7 and V is TRBV3-1, with D possibly being TRBD2 (6 bases). Germline V lookup: CDR1 LGHDT, CDR2 YNNKEL (reference sequence). Trimming removed 5 bases from V and 0 bases from J, with 14 bases in between. The CDR3 consists of 15 residues.

This clonotype was recorded a few times. The CDR3 region has the DNA TGTGCCAGCAGTTACTCTAGCAGGGTCACCTACAATGAGCAGTTCTTC. Translation: CASSYSSRVTYNEQFF. The chain has TRBV6-2 or TRBV6-3 and TRBJ2-1; tentative D call: TRBD1 (5 bases). The ends were cut back, 0 bases at V and 2 bases at J, with 11 bases in the middle. CDR1 and CDR2 (germline): MNHEY, SVGEGT. CDR3 size: 16 residues.

This clonotype was seen many times. The chain uses TRBV28 and TRBJ1-2, with a weak D call TRBD1 (6 bases). V lost 2 bases and J lost 4, with 17 bases in between. The CDR3 has 16 amino acids. Germline-derived CDR1 and CDR2 are MDHEN and SYDVKM. The CDR3, as DNA: TGTGCCAGCAGTTTAGCGAGTGGACAGTCCCTCTATGGCTACACCTTC. Protein: CASSLASGQSLYGYTF.

This clonotype has only a few counts. V gene TRBV12-3 or TRBV12-4 combines with J gene TRBJ2-5; perhaps TRBD2 as D (6 bases). The CDR3 length is 14 residues. Trimming took 4 bases from V and 5 from J, leaving 14 bases between them. The CDR3 DNA is TGTGCCAGCAGTTCCTTTATCGGGACTGAGACCCAGTACTTC. Translation: CASSSFIGTETQYF.

Only a few counts were recorded for this clonotype. The chain combines TRBV6-1 with TRBJ2-7; the D is unclear. CDR1 is MNHNS and CDR2 is SASEGT in the germline V gene. This CDR3 contains 13 residues. Trimming took 6 bases from V and 12 from J, leaving 21 bases between them. The CDR3 region is CASSPLQWRTWYF. The CDR3 DNA is TGTGCCAGCAGCCCACTCCAGTGGCGTACCTGGTACTTC.

This clonotype was counted between two and nine times. The chain uses TRBV25-1 and TRBJ1-5; no definite D call. The CDR3 is 15 residues long. Trimming took 1 base from V and 2 from J, leaving 9 bases between them. Germline V gene lookup returns CDR1 MGHDK and CDR2 SYGVNS. CDR3 coding DNA: TGTGCCAGCAGTGAATCGGGGTTGGGCAATCAGCCCCAGCATTTT. Its protein product is CASSESGLGNQPQHF. Using reference TRBV25-1 and TRBJ1-5 for the parts outside the CDR3, the full variable domain is EADIYQTPRYLVIGTGKKITLECSQTMGHDKMYWYQQDPGMELHLIHYSYGVNSTEKGDLSSESTVSRIRTEHFPLTLESARPSHTSQYLCASSESGLGNQPQHFGDGTRLSIL.